This T cell receptor beta chain was captured by sequencing in a study of cytomegalovirus exposure and HLA in healthy donors. General study findings and limits: Per a later analysis, about 17,000 TCR beta sequences showed association with HLA alleles at 0.05 false discovery rate. Earlier findings revealed that most TCR beta V segments proved productive either about 87% or about 30% of the time. In a later analysis, a missense DCLRE1C variant was linked to TCR beta V- and J-gene trimming.

The PCR made use of 60 Vbeta and 13 Jbeta primers. Generated by immunoSEQ multiplex PCR, the TCRdb table keeps only in-frame clones and is missing some. Here the sample spans over 65,000 clones, about 76% being singletons. A word on this clone: Its antigen is not identified.

The receptor comes from a middle-aged woman in good health and CMV-seropositive. The sample consisted of PBMCs.

As DNA, the CDR3 is TGCGCCAGCAGCTTGGTGGGGACAGGGGAGGGCCCCCTCCACTTT. It encodes CASSLVGTGEGPLHF. This chain joins TRBV5-1 and TRBJ1-6; TRBD1 matches 10 bases. This CDR3 region has 15 residues. J was trimmed by 13 bases and V by 0 bases; bases with no gene match: 7. Germline CDR1 and CDR2: SGHRS and YFSETQ.